The 13 T cell receptor beta chains below all came from one sample that was sequenced in a study of T cells in Graves' hyperthyroidism and ophthalmopathy. The CDR3 regions of TCR beta were amplified from RNA transcripts. Initially, a first-round RT-PCR of the TCR CDR3 employed the HTBI primer set. From the multiplex PCR reads, TCRdb called clonotypes with MiXCR, one entry per CDR3 protein. The data contain roughly 600,000 distinct CDR3 sequences, 14% of them singletons. Input material: blood. The source is a woman aged 45-60 years with Graves' ophthalmopathy.

The V and J genes are TRBV25-1 and TRBJ2-5, with D hard to call. The CDR3 extends over 15 amino acids. Between the trimmed V and J ends, which lost 2 bases and 9 bases, there was a span of 19 bases. Germline CDR1 and CDR2: MGHDK and SYGVNS. The CDR3 coding sequence is TGTGCCAGCAGTGAAATGAAAGTCCCAGGATTGGCCCAGTACTTC. Protein: CASSEMKVPGLAQYF.

Concerning this clonotype itself: One junction end does not reproduce the germline sequence, and a read error may be involved. The V call is TRBV6-2 or TRBV6-3, the J call TRBJ2-5; 13 bases agree with TRBD2. The CDR3 sequence is 16 residues long. The V gene's germline CDR1 is MNHEY and CDR2 SVGEGT. The DNA of the CDR3 is TGTGCCAGCAGTATACTAGCGGGGGGGTACGGAGAGACCCAGCACTTC. Its translation: CASSILAGGYGETQHF.

This rearrangement joins TRBV3-1 to TRBJ2-7; 8 bases line up with TRBD2. Germline V gives CDR1 LGHDT, CDR2 YNNKEL (reference sequence). Unmatched junction bases numbered 5, after V lost 2 bases and J lost 2 bases. The CDR3 extends over 15 amino acids. The CDR3 region has the DNA TGTGCCAGCAGCCAAAGCGGTAGCGGGACCTACGAGCAGTACTTC. Translated, it gives CASSQSGSGTYEQYF.

This clonotype was recorded once. The chain couples TRBV4-3 to TRBJ2-1; TRBD2 matches 12 bases. Germline V lookup: CDR1 LGHNA, CDR2 YSLEER. This CDR3 is built from 17 residues. Unmatched junction bases numbered 9, after V lost 0 bases and J lost 9 bases. CDR3 amino acids: CASSQEARLAGVSEQFF. The CDR3 region has the DNA TGCGCCAGCAGCCAAGAAGCTCGACTAGCGGGAGTGAGTGAGCAGTTCTTC.

In its sample, this clonotype was seen many times. The chain links TRBV27 to TRBJ2-3, with 9 positions matching TRBD2. The CDR3 runs to 14 residues. V lost 8 bases, J lost 5 bases, and 8 bases stayed unmatched. Germline-derived CDR1 and CDR2 are MNHEY and SMNVEV (reference sequence). The CDR3: CASFSGSWRDTQYF. The DNA of the CDR3 is TGTGCCAGCTTTAGCGGGAGTTGGAGAGATACGCAGTATTTT.

The J gene is TRBJ1-4, the V gene TRBV19; possibly TRBD1 for D (5 bases). CDR1 is LNHDA and CDR2 is SQIVND in the germline V gene (reference sequence). V lost 5 bases to trimming and J lost 7 bases, with 20 bases between them. The CDR3 has 16 amino acids. CDR3 nucleotide sequence: TGTGCCAGTAGTCCCATTCCCGCCAGGGTTGGTGAAAAACTGTTTTTT. It encodes CASSPIPARVGEKLFF. The full variable domain, rest sourced from reference TRBV19 and TRBJ1-4, is DGGITQSPKYLFRKEGQNVTLSCEQNLNHDAMYWYRQDPGQGLRLIYYSQIVNDFQKGDIAEGYSVSREKKESFPLTVTSAQKNPTAFYLCASSPIPARVGEKLFFGSGTQLSVL.

There are many counts of this clonotype. The DNA for the CDR3 is TGTGCCAGCAGCTCGACGGGACTAGCGGGAGTAGAGACCGGGGAGCTGTTTTTT. Its translation is CASSSTGLAGVETGELFF. This chain connects TRBV7-9 to TRBJ2-2; 14 nucleotides align to TRBD2. Per the germline V gene, CDR1 is SEHNR and CDR2 is FQNEAQ (reference sequence). This CDR3 is 18 amino acids long. Trimming removed 4 bases from V and 5 bases from J; junction bases left unmatched: 9.

This clonotype was counted ten times or more. The V and J genes are TRBV20-1 and TRBJ2-1, with 12 bases aligning to TRBD2. The germline V gene encodes CDR1 DFQATT and CDR2 SNEGSKA (reference sequence). The CDR3 is made up of 17 amino acids. V lost 0 bases to trimming and J lost 3 bases; unmatched junction nucleotides: 6. The CDR3 here is CSARDPGLAGNYNEQFF. CDR3 sequence (DNA): TGCAGTGCTAGAGATCCAGGACTAGCGGGGAACTACAATGAGCAGTTCTTC.

In its sample, this clonotype was seen many times. The CDR3 sequence: CASSLRNSYEQYF. The CDR3 bases are TGTGCCAGCAGTTTACGGAACTCCTACGAGCAGTACTTC. V usage is TRBV27 and J usage is TRBJ2-7, with D unclear. This CDR3 region has 13 residues. Deletions cut 2 bases from V and 0 bases from J, with 5 bases between. Per germline, CDR1 MNHEY and CDR2 SMNVEV (reference sequence).

This clonotype was seen at least ten times. This rearrangement joins TRBV2 to TRBJ2-7, with 7 bases identical to TRBD2. With 10 bases clipped from V and 4 bases from J, the junction kept 10 bases outside the gene matches. The CDR3 contains 13 residues. The germline gives CDR1 SNHLY, CDR2 FYNNEI. In DNA, the CDR3 is TGTGCCACCAGGATTAGCGGGCCGTACGAGCAGTACTTC. Protein: CATRISGPYEQYF.

The gene calls are TRBV5-1 and TRBJ2-4; the match to TRBD1 covers 10 bases. V lost 0 bases, J lost 1 base, and 1 base stayed unmatched. Germline lookup yields CDR1 SGHRS and CDR2 YFSETQ. CDR3 length: 16 amino acids. CDR3 coding DNA: TGCGCCAGCAGCTTGGAGACAGGGGGCGCCAAAAACATTCAGTACTTC. It codes for CASSLETGGAKNIQYF.

This clonotype was counted many times. J is TRBJ2-3 and V is TRBV28; no definite D call. Trimming cost V 4 bases and J 0 bases, with 11 bases left between them. CDR1 is MDHEN, CDR2 SYDVKM, per germline. This CDR3 is 15 amino acids long. In DNA form, the CDR3 reads TGTGCCAGCAGTTACCCCGTCCCTAGCACAGATACGCAGTATTTT. Its protein product is CASSYPVPSTDTQYF.

This clonotype was seen at least ten times. The rearrangement joins TRBV6-1 to TRBJ2-1, with TRBD2 matching over 14 bases. The germline gives CDR1 MNHNS, CDR2 SASEGT. This CDR3 contains 21 residues. V dropped 1 base and J dropped 9; count of bases not matched to a gene: 20. The CDR3 loop reads CASSEDSRLAGGRVARIEQFF. CDR3 in DNA: TGTGCCAGCAGTGAAGACTCGAGACTAGCGGGAGGGCGAGTCGCGCGGATTGAGCAGTTCTTC.